The 25 T cell receptor beta chains listed next were all sequenced from one sample in a study of Graves' ophthalmopathy and Graves' hyperthyroidism. The TCR beta CDR3 regions underwent amplification from RNA transcripts. RT-PCR with HTBI primers came first, then second-round multiplex PCR. TCRdb redid the calling of the multiplex PCR reads with MiXCR, one entry per CDR3 protein. The sample carries around 400,000 distinct CDR3 sequences, under 25% recorded once. Sequenced sample: peripheral blood. The receptors derive from a woman under 30 with stable Graves' hyperthyroidism.

This clonotype was picked up many times. The CDR3 nucleotides are TGTGCCAGCAGTTACGAACCCCCCACAGGGAACACTGAAGCTTTCTTT. It encodes CASSYEPPTGNTEAFF. This chain joins TRBV6-2 or TRBV6-3 and TRBJ1-1; possible D gene TRBD1, 5 bases. The CDR3 totals 16 residues. Trimming took off 2 bases at V and 1 base at J, with 14 bases between the two ends. From germline, CDR1 is MNHEY and CDR2 SVGEGT.

The table lists this clonotype with a count of one. This chain uses TRBV6-1 with TRBJ1-5; D unclear. CDR3 size: 14 residues. The V gene lost 7 bases and the J gene lost 2 bases, with 12 bases spanning the gap. Germline CDR1 MNHNS, CDR2 SASEGT. The CDR3 sequence: CASIPGSGNQPQHF. The CDR3 bases are TGTGCCAGCATCCCGGGCAGCGGCAATCAGCCCCAGCATTTT.

This clonotype was counted between two and nine times. At one boundary the junction diverges from the germline segment, which might be a read error. The V call is TRBV28, the J call TRBJ1-2; D possibly corresponds to TRBD1 (6 bases). Germline CDR1 is MDHEN and CDR2 is SYDVKM. The CDR3 has 13 amino acids. In DNA form, the CDR3 reads TGTGCCAGCAGTTTAACGGGAGGGGACGGGGGCTCCTTC. Translating gives CASSLTGGDGGSF.

The CDR3, as DNA: TGTGCCACCAGTGATTTTGGGGGTGGCTACACCTTC. Translation: CATSDFGGGYTF. The chain employs TRBV24-1 and TRBJ1-2, with a tentative D call TRBD1 (5 bases). This CDR3 has 12 amino acids. Trimming removed 1 base from V and 7 bases from J, with 6 bases in between. CDR1 and CDR2 (germline): KGHDR, SFDVKD.

This clonotype has a count of ten or more. This chain links TRBV4-1 with TRBJ1-1; 7 bases match TRBD1. Unmatched junction bases numbered 4, after V lost 3 bases and J lost 0 bases. Germline values: CDR1 MGHRA, CDR2 YSYEKL. The CDR3 totals 15 residues. The CDR3 nucleotides read TGCGCCAGCAGCCAGACAGGGATCATGAACACTGAAGCTTTCTTT. It specifies CASSQTGIMNTEAFF.

This clonotype was seen ten or more times. The CDR3 coding sequence is TGCAGTGGCGTGGGGGGGGTGGTGATCGGCTACACCTTC. Residues: CSGVGGVVIGYTF. This sequence joins TRBV20-1 and TRBJ1-2, with a possible D match to TRBD1 (5 bases). Germline V gene data show CDR1 as DFQATT and CDR2 as SNEGSKA (reference sequence). With 7 bases removed from V and 8 bases from J, the gap between germline ends came to 20 bases. The CDR3 loop spans 13 amino acids.

This clonotype was recorded many times. The chain uses TRBV12-3 or TRBV12-4 and TRBJ2-7, with 14 nucleotides matching TRBD2. The CDR3 loop spans 14 amino acids. With V trimmed by 7 bases and J by 6 bases, 5 bases remained unmatched. This CDR3 reads CASKTGLAGVEQYF. DNA of the CDR3: TGTGCCAGCAAAACGGGACTAGCGGGAGTCGAGCAGTACTTC.

Ten or more counts support this clonotype. This chain joins TRBV4-2 and TRBJ1-6; perhaps TRBD1 as D (6 bases). V lost 2 bases, J lost 7 bases, and 12 bases lay in between. The CDR3 totals 15 residues. CDR1 is LGHNA, CDR2 YNFKEQ, per germline. The CDR3 bases are TGTGCCAGCAGCCAACAGGGGAGGGGGAATTCACCCCTCCACTTT. Its protein is CASSQQGRGNSPLHF.

This clonotype has a count of ten or more. The chain is built from TRBV11-2 and TRBJ2-7, with D unresolved. Trimming removed 1 base from V and 3 bases from J, with 13 bases in between. Germline lookup yields CDR1 SGHAT and CDR2 FQNNGV. The length of the CDR3 is 15 residues. In DNA, the CDR3 is TGTGCCAGCAGCTTAGGGCCCCGTGGGGACTACGAGCAGTACTTC. This sequence encodes CASSLGPRGDYEQYF. Based on the CDR3 plus reference TRBV11-2 and TRBJ2-7, the full variable domain is EAGVAQSPRYKIIEKRQSVAFWCNPISGHATLYWYQQILGQGPKLLIQFQNNGVVDDSQLPKDRFSAERLKGVDSTLKIQPAKLEDSAVYLCASSLGPRGDYEQYFGPGTRLTVT.

This clonotype was recorded many times. The rearrangement links TRBV12-3 or TRBV12-4 to TRBJ2-7; no definite D call. The CDR3 has 13 amino acids. Trimming pared 1 base from V and 6 bases from J, leaving 10 bases between. The CDR3: CASSLVPGTEQYF. CDR3 nucleotides: TGTGCCAGCAGTTTAGTACCGGGTACCGAGCAGTACTTC.

The table lists this clonotype with many counts. The rearrangement uses TRBV28 and TRBJ2-4, with D tentatively TRBD2 (5 bases). Trimming left V 6 bases short and J 8 bases short, with 17 bases between. The CDR3 covers 14 residues. The germline CDR1 and CDR2 sequences are MDHEN and SYDVKM. This CDR3 reads CASSNSGDWDIQYF. CDR3 DNA: TGTGCCAGCAGCAACTCCGGGGATTGGGACATTCAGTACTTC.

This clonotype was seen at least ten times. A clone one base away is much larger, so this may be a read error. V gene TRBV6-5 combines with J gene TRBJ1-1; D gene ambiguous. Looked up from germline, CDR1 is MNHEY and CDR2 is SVGAGI. The CDR3 totals 14 residues. CDR3 in DNA: TGTGCCAGCAGTTACGCAGGCCGGAACATTGAAGCTTTCTTT. This encodes CASSYAGRNIEAFF.

This chain connects TRBV20-1 to TRBJ1-3; the D gene is possibly TRBD1 (5 bases). V was pared by 0 bases and J by 0 bases, with 9 bases between. Germline CDR1 reads DFQATT; CDR2 reads SNEGSKA (reference sequence). This CDR3 spans 15 amino acids. The CDR3 sequence is CSARDGAGSGNTIYF. CDR3 nucleotides: TGCAGTGCTAGAGATGGGGCAGGCTCTGGAAACACCATATATTTT.

In this sample, this clonotype turned up many times. The chain carries TRBV30 and TRBJ2-7; D is perhaps TRBD2 (6 bases). CDR1 GTSNPN and CDR2 SVGIG come from the germline V gene (reference sequence). The CDR3 runs 16 residues. V shed 2 bases and J shed 4 bases, with 21 bases lying between them. The CDR3 sequence is CAWSPPQNGGLYEQYF. Here the CDR3 DNA reads TGTGCCTGGAGTCCCCCACAGAATGGGGGGTTATACGAGCAGTACTTC.

This clonotype was seen at least ten times. The chain recombines TRBV4-1 with TRBJ2-7; no reliable D call. This CDR3 is 15 amino acids long. The V gene's germline CDR1 is MGHRA and CDR2 YSYEKL. V was clipped by 1 base and J by 6 bases, with 16 bases between them. The CDR3 bases are TGCGCCAGCAGCCAAGGGGCAGGCTTGTTCTCCGAGCAGTACTTC. The encoded protein is CASSQGAGLFSEQYF.

A word on this clonotype: Since the CDR3 does not end with the conserved phenylalanine or tryptophan, this likely comes from a read error. The chain has TRBV7-2 and TRBJ2-5, with D unresolved. This CDR3 contains 14 residues. Germline assignment: CDR1 SGHTA and CDR2 FQGNSA. CDR3 sequence: CASSLVRTQESQYY. The CDR3 DNA is TGTGCCAGCAGCTTAGTTCGGACCCAAGAGTCCCAGTACTAC.

This chain links TRBV7-2 with TRBJ1-2; D is unclear. The CDR3 contains 14 residues. Germline V gene sequence: CDR1 SGHTA, CDR2 FQGNSA. V gave up 1 base and J gave up 1 base, with 7 bases separating them. The CDR3 is CASSLDPFNYGYTF. CDR3 DNA sequence: TGTGCCAGCAGCTTAGATCCGTTTAACTATGGCTACACCTTC.

This clonotype was seen many times. This chain joins TRBV20-1 and TRBJ2-7; weak D call: TRBD2 (5 bases). Per the germline V gene, CDR1 is DFQATT and CDR2 is SNEGSKA (reference sequence). The CDR3 is 15 residues long. V dropped 4 bases and J dropped 2 bases, with 18 bases sitting between them. CDR3 DNA: TGCAGTGCTACCATCCCGGGATCCTTAGCCTACGAGCAGTACTTC. Translation: CSATIPGSLAYEQYF.

This clonotype was recorded many times. The chain couples TRBV5-4 to TRBJ1-1, with a possible D match to TRBD1 (6 bases). With 5 bases removed from V and 5 bases from J, the gap between germline ends came to 19 bases. The CDR3 has 15 residues. Germline V gene data show CDR1 as SGHNT and CDR2 as YYREEE (reference sequence). The CDR3 protein is CASSLRTEGGTEAFF. As DNA, the CDR3 is TGTGCCAGCAGTCTGAGGACGGAGGGGGGTACTGAAGCTTTCTTT.

This clonotype was counted many times. V is TRBV5-1 and J is TRBJ2-5; D gene uncertain. The CDR3 has 13 amino acids. CDR1 and CDR2 from the germline V gene are SGHRS and YFSETQ. Trimming removed 5 bases from V and 3 bases from J, with 11 bases in between. CDR3 loop: CASSSDGEETQYF. The CDR3 nucleotides read TGCGCCAGCAGTTCCGACGGAGAAGAGACCCAGTACTTC.

J is TRBJ2-5 and V is TRBV6-1; tentatively, D is TRBD1 (5 bases). Germline V lookup: CDR1 MNHNS, CDR2 SASEGT. V was shortened by 10 bases and J by 5 bases, with 20 bases between the two germline ends. The length of the CDR3 is 14 residues. The CDR3 region is CATTVGPRVETQYF. The CDR3 region has the DNA TGTGCCACCACGGTGGGGCCTCGGGTGGAGACCCAGTACTTC.

The J gene is TRBJ2-5, the V gene TRBV4-2, with 12 bases that match TRBD2. With 8 bases clipped from V and 5 bases from J, the junction kept 9 bases outside the gene matches. The CDR3 consists of 15 residues. Looked up from germline, CDR1 is LGHNA and CDR2 is YNFKEQ. The CDR3 DNA sequence: TGTGCCAGCGGCTTGACTAGCGGGAGCGGGGAGACCCAGTACTTC. It yields the protein CASGLTSGSGETQYF.

This clonotype was counted only a few times. The J gene is TRBJ2-7, the V gene TRBV30, with D unresolved. The CDR3 loop spans 14 amino acids. Germline V CDR1 and CDR2: GTSNPN, SVGIG (reference sequence). Trimming stripped 3 bases from V and 3 bases from J, with 15 bases between. CDR3 DNA: TGTGCCTGGAGCCACCGAGGCAGAGTCTACGAGCAGTACTTC. Encoded protein: CAWSHRGRVYEQYF.

This clonotype was picked up a small number of times. Mismatch with germline at one junction end may stem from a read error. J is TRBJ1-2 and V is TRBV18, with D unclear. The CDR3 is 13 amino acids. Germline V gives CDR1 KGHSH, CDR2 LQKENI. CDR3 bases: TGTGCCGGCTCACCACCGACGGCATATGGCTACACCTTC. Translating gives CAGSPPTAYGYTF.

The chain is built from TRBV5-1 and TRBJ2-2; weak D call: TRBD2 (5 bases). The CDR3 sequence is 16 residues long. The germline CDR1 and CDR2 sequences are SGHRS and YFSETQ. Trimming cost V 1 base and J 1 base, with 11 bases left between them. The CDR3, as DNA: TGCGCCAGCAGCTTGCCAGCGGCTCTGAACACCGGGGAGCTGTTTTTT. This translates into CASSLPAALNTGELFF.